Given below is one TCR beta chain in context. Its target is not known. This sample stems from a study of graft-versus-host responses after intestinal transplantation. Study-level information: Each of the recipients got a multivisceral, liver-intestinal, or isolated intestinal transplant.

Repertoires were generated with immunoSEQ multiplex PCR, while TCRdb's copy carries only in-frame clones and drops some. This table holds about 90,000 clones, approximately 92% found once. V was pared by 3 bases and J by 6 bases, with 3 bases of the junction left unmatched. This CDR3 has 14 residues. The germline V gene has CDR1 SEHNR and CDR2 FQNEAQ (reference sequence). The genes are TRBV7-9 and TRBJ2-1; 9 nucleotides agree with TRBD2. Sequencing was performed on unstimulated CD8+ T cells sorted from spleen or lymph node cells, taken before transplant. The receptor's source is a human donor who was the organ donor for an intestinal transplant. The CDR3 region has the DNA TGTGCCAGCAGCTTTAGCGGGAGAGGCAATGAGCAGTTCTTC. Its protein product is CASSFSGRGNEQFF.